The clone carrying this T cell receptor beta chain turned up a few times. What it binds is not known. The CDR3 is 12 residues long. The germline V gene encodes CDR1 MNHEY and CDR2 SVGAGI. Trimming cost V 6 bases and J 10 bases, with 13 bases left between them. Produced via immunoSEQ multiplex PCR; TCRdb's table is partial and in-frame only. The data hold approximately 67,000 clones, with around 80% observed a single time. The data stem from a study of a mutant IDH1 vaccine in newly diagnosed glioma. Study summary: Treated patients were roughly 60% male, about 40% female, mean age 40.4 years. Standard pretreatment was either radiotherapy, temozolomide, or, for most, radiochemotherapy with temozolomide. Points from the study as a whole: Altogether, approximately 93% of patients exhibited vaccine-induced immune responses.

Time point: baseline, week 1 (first vaccination visit). Treatment described: pre-vaccination baseline after standard-of-care therapy. The sequenced sample was peripheral blood mononuclear cells (PBMCs), obtained from a glioma patient treated with radiotherapy, temozolomide or both. This sequence originates from a woman aged 18-35 years with glioma. Some clones in this sample may be carry-over from other donors' samples. This rearrangement joins TRBV6-5 to TRBJ1-5; maybe TRBD1 (5 bases). The CDR3 DNA follows: TGTGCCAGCAGCCAGGGTGCTGGACCCCAGCATTTT. Protein: CASSQGAGPQHF.